This T cell receptor beta chain was sequenced in a study of blood T cells in healthy people across ages. Study-level results: Leaving the PBMCs unsorted stopped any conclusive comparison of naive versus antigen-experienced cells. In long-lived donors, naive CD4+ cell counts and diversity exceeded those of aged donors. Considered underestimates were the diversity estimates obtained from one million T cells.

A sample-barcoded 5' primer and a J-beta primer mix were used in a second PCR of about 7 to 12 cycles. Each CDR3 protein is one row after TCRdb ran MiXCR on the 5' RACE reads. The sample yields roughly 1.9 million distinct CDR3 sequences, about two fifths seen once. The CDR3 consists of 14 residues. Per the germline V gene, CDR1 is SGHTA and CDR2 is FQGNSA. This clonotype was counted a few times. Its antigen is currently unknown. Sequencing was performed on blood. This clonotype originated in a human donor in good health. V usage is TRBV7-2 and J usage is TRBJ2-4; no firm D call. The J call could be wrong; TRBJ2-7 is a better fit for the DNA end. The CDR3 loop reads CASSLGLLPHEQYF. The CDR3 DNA is TGTGCCAGCAGCTTAGGGCTGCTTCCCCACGAGCAGTACTTC.